This T cell receptor beta chain comes out of a study of blood T cells in healthy people across ages. Overall study findings and caveats: Older individuals had lower TCR beta diversity per million T cells (the decline was roughly linear).

This clonotype was counted a few times. Its antigen remains unknown. CDR1 MDHEN and CDR2 SYDVKM come from the germline V gene. Trimming removed 6 bases from V and 4 bases from J, with 11 bases in between. The length of the CDR3 is 13 residues. A second PCR of roughly 7 to 11 cycles used a sample-barcoded 5' primer and a J-beta primer mix. TCRdb reprocessed the 5' RACE reads with MiXCR, giving one entry per CDR3 protein. The sample has around 1,700,000 distinct CDR3 sequences, 28% seen once; the top ten hold 7.7%. The sequence came from a woman in her 30s in good health. The sequenced material came from blood. The rearrangement uses TRBV28 and TRBJ2-3, with D perhaps matching TRBD1 (5 bases). The CDR3 DNA reads as TGTGCCAGCAGGCATCCAGGGCCAGATACGCAGTATTTT. It specifies CASRHPGPDTQYF.